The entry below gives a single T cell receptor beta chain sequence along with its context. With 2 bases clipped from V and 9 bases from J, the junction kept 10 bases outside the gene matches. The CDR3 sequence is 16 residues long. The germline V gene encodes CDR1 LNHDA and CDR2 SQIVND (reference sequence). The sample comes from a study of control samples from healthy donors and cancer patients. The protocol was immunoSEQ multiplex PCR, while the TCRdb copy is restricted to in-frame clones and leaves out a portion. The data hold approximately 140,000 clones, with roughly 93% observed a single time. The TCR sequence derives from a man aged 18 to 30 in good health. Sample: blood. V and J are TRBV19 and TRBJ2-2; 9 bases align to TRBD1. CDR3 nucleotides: TGTGCCAGTAGTATACTTAGGGACAGGGTACACTGGGAGCTGTTTTTT. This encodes CASSILRDRVHWELFF.